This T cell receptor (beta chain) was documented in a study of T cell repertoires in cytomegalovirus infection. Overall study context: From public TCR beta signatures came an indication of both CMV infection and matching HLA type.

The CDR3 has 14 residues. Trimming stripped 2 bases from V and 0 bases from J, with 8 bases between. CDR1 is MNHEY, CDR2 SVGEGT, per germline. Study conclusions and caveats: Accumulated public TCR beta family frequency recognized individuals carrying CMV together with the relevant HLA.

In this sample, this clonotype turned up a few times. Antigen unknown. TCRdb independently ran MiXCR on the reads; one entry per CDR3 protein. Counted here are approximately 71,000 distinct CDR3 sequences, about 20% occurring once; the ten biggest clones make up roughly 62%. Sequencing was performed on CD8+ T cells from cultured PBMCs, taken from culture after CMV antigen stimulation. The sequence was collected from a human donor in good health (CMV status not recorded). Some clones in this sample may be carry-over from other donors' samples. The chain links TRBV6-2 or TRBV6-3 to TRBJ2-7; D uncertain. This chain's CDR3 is CASSYRGNSYEQYF. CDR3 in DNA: TGTGCCAGCAGTTACAGAGGAAACTCCTACGAGCAGTACTTC.